Following are 8 T cell receptor beta chains from one sample sequenced in a study of cytomegalovirus exposure and HLA in healthy donors (dated by TCRdb to 2017 to 2019). The library was built by means of the immunoSEQ multiplex PCR assay. For the multiplex PCR, a mixture combining 60 forward primers for TCR Vbeta segments and 13 reverse primers for TCR Jbeta segments was used. This immuneACCESS table, as held by TCRdb, lists in-frame sequences with V and J called but not all clones. Of the missing ones, under half trace to an unresolved V gene in checked studies; the others have no known cause. The sample records some 150,000 clones, roughly 73% of which are singletons. The ten largest account for around 3.1% of the sample. Sequencing was carried out using PBMCs. Every receptor here comes from a female donor in good health and CMV-seronegative.

This clone has just a few counts. The V call is TRBV5-4, the J call TRBJ2-7, with TRBD1 matching 8 bases. Germline CDR1 and CDR2: SGHNT and YYREEE (reference sequence). CDR3 length equals 14 residues. V lost 4 bases, J lost 4 bases, and 7 bases stayed unmatched. In DNA, the CDR3 is TGTGCCAGCAGCCGGACAGGGCGTCGTTACGAGCAGTACTTC. It is translated as CASSRTGRRYEQYF. The whole variable domain, filled in from reference TRBV5-4 and TRBJ2-7, reads ETGVTQSPTHLIKTRGQQVTLRCSSQSGHNTVSWYQQALGQGPQFIFQYYREEENGRGNFPPRFSGLQFPNYSSELNVNALELDDSALYLCASSRTGRRYEQYFGPGTRLTVT.

The chain couples TRBV11-2 to TRBJ2-3; tentative D call: TRBD1 (5 bases). Between the trimmed V and J ends, which lost 5 bases and 4 bases, there was a span of 16 bases. CDR3 length: 15 amino acids. Germline V gene lookup returns CDR1 SGHAT and CDR2 FQNNGV. The CDR3 here is CASSPLRAGSDTQYF. The CDR3 coding sequence is TGTGCCAGCAGCCCCCTAAGGGCAGGGTCAGATACGCAGTATTTT.

The chain links TRBV4-3 to TRBJ1-2; the D gene is possibly TRBD1 (6 bases). Between the trimmed V and J ends, which lost 0 bases and 5 bases, there was a span of 13 bases. CDR1 is LGHNA and CDR2 is YSLEER in the germline V gene. CDR3 length equals 15 residues. The CDR3 DNA is TGCGCCAGCAGCCAAGATTGGGTACAGGGTTATGGCTACACCTTC. It translates to CASSQDWVQGYGYTF.

The chain combines TRBV7-2 with TRBJ2-5; a possible D gene is TRBD1 (6 bases). The germline V gene encodes CDR1 SGHTA and CDR2 FQGNSA. The CDR3 is made up of 14 amino acids. V was clipped by 4 bases and J by 4 bases, with 13 bases between them. The CDR3 sequence: CASSSPQGPETQYF. The CDR3 nucleotides are TGTGCCAGCAGCTCACCACAGGGTCCAGAGACCCAGTACTTC.

This clone was observed a few times. The V gene is TRBV6-1, the J gene TRBJ1-6; D might be TRBD1 (6 bases). Germline loops: CDR1 MNHNS, CDR2 SASEGT. This CDR3 comprises 14 residues. Trimming cost V 9 bases and J 7 bases, with 16 bases left between them. The CDR3 coding sequence is TGTGCCAGTGACTACGGGACACAGAATTCACCCCTCCACTTT. Its translation is CASDYGTQNSPLHF.

The V and J genes are TRBV10-3 and TRBJ1-1, with a tentative D call TRBD1 (5 bases). Trimming stripped 11 bases from V and 3 bases from J, with 13 bases between. Per the germline V gene, CDR1 is ENHRY and CDR2 is SYGVKD. This CDR3 has 12 residues. CDR3 sequence reads: CAARTLDTEAFF. DNA for the CDR3: TGTGCCGCCCGGACATTAGACACTGAAGCTTTCTTT.

V usage is TRBV7-2 and J usage is TRBJ2-1; 10 bases align to TRBD2. The ends lost 1 base at V and 4 bases at J; junction bases unmatched: 7. The CDR3 runs to 17 residues. Germline loops: CDR1 SGHTA, CDR2 FQGNSA. CDR3: CASSLDFTSGVYNEQFF. DNA of the CDR3: TGTGCCAGCAGCTTAGATTTTACTAGCGGGGTATACAATGAGCAGTTCTTC.

V usage is TRBV28 and J usage is TRBJ2-2, with D tentatively TRBD1 (6 bases). The CDR3 has 15 amino acids. Trimming stripped 6 bases from V and 5 bases from J, with 16 bases between. Germline CDR1 MDHEN, CDR2 SYDVKM. The DNA for the CDR3 is TGTGCCAGCAGCCGAACAGGGTTAGGGACCGGGGAGCTGTTTTTT. Translation gives CASSRTGLGTGELFF.